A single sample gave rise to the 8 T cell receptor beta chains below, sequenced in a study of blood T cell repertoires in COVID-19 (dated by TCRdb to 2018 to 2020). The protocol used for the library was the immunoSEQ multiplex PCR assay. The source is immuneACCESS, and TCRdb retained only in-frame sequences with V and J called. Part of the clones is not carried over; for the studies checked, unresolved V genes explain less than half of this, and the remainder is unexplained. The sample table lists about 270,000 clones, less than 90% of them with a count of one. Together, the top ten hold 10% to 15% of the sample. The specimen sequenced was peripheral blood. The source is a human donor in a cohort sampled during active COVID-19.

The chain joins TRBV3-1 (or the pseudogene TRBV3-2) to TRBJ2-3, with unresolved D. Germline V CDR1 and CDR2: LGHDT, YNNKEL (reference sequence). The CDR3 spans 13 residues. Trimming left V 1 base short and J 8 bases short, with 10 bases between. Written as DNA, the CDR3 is TGTGCCAGCAGCCAAGTTAGTTCTGGTACGCAGTATTTT. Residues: CASSQVSSGTQYF.

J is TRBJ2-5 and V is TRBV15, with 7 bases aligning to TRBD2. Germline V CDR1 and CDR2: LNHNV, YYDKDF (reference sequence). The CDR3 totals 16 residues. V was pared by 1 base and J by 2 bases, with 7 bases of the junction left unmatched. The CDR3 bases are TGTGCCACCAGCAGAGGGATCATTAGCGGGCAAGAGACCCAGTACTTC. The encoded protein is CATSRGIISGQETQYF. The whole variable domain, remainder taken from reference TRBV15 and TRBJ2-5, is DAMVIQNPRYQVTQFGKPVTLSCSQTLNHNVMYWYQQKSSQAPKLLFHYYDKDFNNEADTPDNFQSRRPNTSFCFLDIRSPGLGDTAMYLCATSRGIISGQETQYFGPGTRLLVL.

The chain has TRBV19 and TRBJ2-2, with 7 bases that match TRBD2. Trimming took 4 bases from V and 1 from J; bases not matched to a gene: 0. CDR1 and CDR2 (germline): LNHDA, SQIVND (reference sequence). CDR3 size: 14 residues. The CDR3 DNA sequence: TGTGCCAGTAGTAGGGGGGGGAACACCGGGGAGCTGTTTTTT. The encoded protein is CASSRGGNTGELFF.

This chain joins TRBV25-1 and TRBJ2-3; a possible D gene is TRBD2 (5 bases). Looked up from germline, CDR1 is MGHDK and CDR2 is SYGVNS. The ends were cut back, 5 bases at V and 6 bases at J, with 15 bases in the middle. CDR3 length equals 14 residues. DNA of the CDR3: TGTGCCAGCAGTCAGTCCGGACGGACTGATACGCAGTATTTT. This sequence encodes CASSQSGRTDTQYF.

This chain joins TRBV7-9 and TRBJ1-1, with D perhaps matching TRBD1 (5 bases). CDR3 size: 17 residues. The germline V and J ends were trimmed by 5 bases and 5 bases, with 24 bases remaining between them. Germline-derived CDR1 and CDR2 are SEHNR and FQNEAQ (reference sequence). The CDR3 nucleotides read TGTGCCAGCAGCCGCTTCTACGGTCCAGGGATGAGGACTGAAGCTTTCTTT. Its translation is CASSRFYGPGMRTEAFF. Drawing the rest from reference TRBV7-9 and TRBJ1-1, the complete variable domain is DTGVSQNPRHKITKRGQNVTFRCDPISEHNRLYWYRQTLGQGPEFLTYFQNEAQLEKSRLLSDRFSAERPKGSFSTLEIQRTEQGDSAMYLCASSRFYGPGMRTEAFFGQGTRLTVV.

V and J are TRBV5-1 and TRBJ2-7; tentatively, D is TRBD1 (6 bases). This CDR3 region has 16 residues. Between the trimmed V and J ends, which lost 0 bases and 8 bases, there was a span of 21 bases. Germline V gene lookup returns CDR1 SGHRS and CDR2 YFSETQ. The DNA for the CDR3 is TGCGCCAGCAGCTTGGCGCAACAGGGTTCTTTTAGCAAGCAGTACTTC. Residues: CASSLAQQGSFSKQYF.

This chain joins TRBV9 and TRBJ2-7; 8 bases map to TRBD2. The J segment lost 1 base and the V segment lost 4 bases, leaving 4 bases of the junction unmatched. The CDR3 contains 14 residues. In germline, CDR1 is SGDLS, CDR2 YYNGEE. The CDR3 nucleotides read TGTGCCAGCAGCAATAGCGGGAATTCCTACGAGCAGTACTTC. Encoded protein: CASSNSGNSYEQYF.

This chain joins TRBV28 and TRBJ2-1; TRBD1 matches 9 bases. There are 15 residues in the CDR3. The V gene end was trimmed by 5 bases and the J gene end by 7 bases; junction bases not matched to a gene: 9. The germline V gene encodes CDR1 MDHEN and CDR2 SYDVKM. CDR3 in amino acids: CASSGTGTVGNEQFF. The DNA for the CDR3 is TGTGCCAGCAGTGGGACAGGGACAGTTGGGAATGAGCAGTTCTTC.